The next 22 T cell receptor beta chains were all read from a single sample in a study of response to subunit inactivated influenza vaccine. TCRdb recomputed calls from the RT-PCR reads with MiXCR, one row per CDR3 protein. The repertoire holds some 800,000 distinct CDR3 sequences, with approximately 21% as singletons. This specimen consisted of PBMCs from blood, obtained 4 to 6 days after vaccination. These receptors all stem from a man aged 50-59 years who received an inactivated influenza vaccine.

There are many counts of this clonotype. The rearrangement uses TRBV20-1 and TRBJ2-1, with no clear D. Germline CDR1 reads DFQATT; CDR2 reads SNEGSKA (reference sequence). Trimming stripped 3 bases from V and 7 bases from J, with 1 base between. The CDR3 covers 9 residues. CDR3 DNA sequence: TGCAGTGCTAGTAATGAGCAGTTCTTC. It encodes CSASNEQFF.

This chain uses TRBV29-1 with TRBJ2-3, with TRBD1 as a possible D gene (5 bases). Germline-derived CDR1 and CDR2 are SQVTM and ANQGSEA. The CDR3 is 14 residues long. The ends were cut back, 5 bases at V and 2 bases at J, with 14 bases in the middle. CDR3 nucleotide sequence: TGCAGCGTTAGGGGCAGGCATACCACAGATACGCAGTATTTT. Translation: CSVRGRHTTDTQYF.

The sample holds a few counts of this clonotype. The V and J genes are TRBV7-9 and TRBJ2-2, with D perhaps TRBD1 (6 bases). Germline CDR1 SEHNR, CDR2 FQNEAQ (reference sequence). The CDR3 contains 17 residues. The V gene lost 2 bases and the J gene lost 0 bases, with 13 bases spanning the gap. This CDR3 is CASSLTGTLANTGELFF. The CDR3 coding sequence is TGTGCCAGCAGCTTAACCGGGACACTCGCGAACACCGGGGAGCTGTTTTTT.

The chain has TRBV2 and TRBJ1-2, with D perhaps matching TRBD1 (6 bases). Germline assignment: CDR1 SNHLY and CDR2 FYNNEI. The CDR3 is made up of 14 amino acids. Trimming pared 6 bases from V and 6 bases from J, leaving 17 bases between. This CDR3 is CASSKGQSLDGYTF. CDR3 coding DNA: TGTGCCAGCAGCAAAGGACAGTCCTTAGATGGCTACACCTTC.

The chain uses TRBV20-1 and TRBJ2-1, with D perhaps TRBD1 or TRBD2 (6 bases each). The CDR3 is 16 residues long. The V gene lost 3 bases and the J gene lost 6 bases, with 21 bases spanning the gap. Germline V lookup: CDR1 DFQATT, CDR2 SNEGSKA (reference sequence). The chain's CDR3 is CSASGGRLRRGNEQFF. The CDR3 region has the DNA TGCAGTGCTAGCGGGGGCAGACTCCGTCGGGGCAATGAGCAGTTCTTC.

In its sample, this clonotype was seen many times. CDR3 protein: CASSLEGTGELFF. CDR3 bases: TGTGCCAGCAGTTTAGAGGGGACCGGGGAGCTGTTTTTT. The chain has TRBV27 and TRBJ2-2, with D perhaps being TRBD1 or TRBD2 (5 bases each). The CDR3 covers 13 residues. V was cut by 2 bases and J by 5 bases, with 6 bases left in between. Germline CDR1 is MNHEY and CDR2 is SMNVEV (reference sequence).

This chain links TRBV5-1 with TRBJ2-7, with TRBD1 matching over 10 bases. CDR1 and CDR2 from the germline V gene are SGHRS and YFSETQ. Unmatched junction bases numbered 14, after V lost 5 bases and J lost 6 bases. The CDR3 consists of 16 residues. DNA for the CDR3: TGCGCCAGCAGACCCGGGACAGGGGACCTCCTGTCCGAGCAGTACTTC. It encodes CASRPGTGDLLSEQYF.

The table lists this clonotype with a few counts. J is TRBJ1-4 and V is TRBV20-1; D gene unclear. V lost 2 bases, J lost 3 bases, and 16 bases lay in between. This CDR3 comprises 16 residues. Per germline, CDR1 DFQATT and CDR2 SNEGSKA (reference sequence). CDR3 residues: CSARWRGVAPNEKLFF. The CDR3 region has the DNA TGCAGTGCTAGATGGCGGGGAGTGGCGCCTAATGAAAAACTGTTTTTT.

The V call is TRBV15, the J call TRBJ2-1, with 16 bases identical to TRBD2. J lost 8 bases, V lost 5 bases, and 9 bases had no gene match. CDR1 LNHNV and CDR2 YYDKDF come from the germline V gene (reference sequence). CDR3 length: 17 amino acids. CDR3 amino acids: CATSVGTSGRAEDEQFF. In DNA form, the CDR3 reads TGTGCCACCAGCGTCGGGACTAGCGGGAGGGCCGAGGATGAGCAGTTCTTC.

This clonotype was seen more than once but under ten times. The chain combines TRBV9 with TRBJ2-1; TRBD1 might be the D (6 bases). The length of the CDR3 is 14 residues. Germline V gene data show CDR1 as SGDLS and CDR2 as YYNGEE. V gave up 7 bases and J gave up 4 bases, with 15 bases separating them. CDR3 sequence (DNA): TGTGCCAGCCAGTCCCGGGACAATTACAATGAGCAGTTCTTC. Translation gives CASQSRDNYNEQFF.

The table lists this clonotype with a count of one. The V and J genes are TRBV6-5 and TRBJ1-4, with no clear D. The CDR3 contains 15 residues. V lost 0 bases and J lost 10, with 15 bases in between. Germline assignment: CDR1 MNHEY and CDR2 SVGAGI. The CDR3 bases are TGTGCCAGCAGTTACTCGAGGCCACCGGGAGGAAAACTGTTTTTT. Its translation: CASSYSRPPGGKLFF.

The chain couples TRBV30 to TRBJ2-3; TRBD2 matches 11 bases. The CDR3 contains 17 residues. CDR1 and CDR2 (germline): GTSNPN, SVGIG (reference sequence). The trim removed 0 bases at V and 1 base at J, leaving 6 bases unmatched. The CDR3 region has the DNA TGTGCCTGGAGTGTAAGGGCTAGCGGGGGGCGCACAGATACGCAGTATTTT. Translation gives CAWSVRASGGRTDTQYF.

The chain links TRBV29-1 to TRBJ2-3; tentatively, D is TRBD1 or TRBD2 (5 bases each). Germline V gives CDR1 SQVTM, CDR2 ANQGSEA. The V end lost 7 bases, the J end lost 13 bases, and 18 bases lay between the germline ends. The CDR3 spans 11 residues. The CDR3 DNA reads TGCAGCGGGATACGGGACCTCAAGAAGTATTTT. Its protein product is CSGIRDLKKYF.

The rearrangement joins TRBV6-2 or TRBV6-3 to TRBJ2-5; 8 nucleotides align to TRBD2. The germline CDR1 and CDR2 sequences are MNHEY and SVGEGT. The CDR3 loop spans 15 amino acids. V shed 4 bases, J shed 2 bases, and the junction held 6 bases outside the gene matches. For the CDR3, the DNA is TGTGCCAGCAGTTCCCCGGGAGGGCCGCAAGAGACCCAGTACTTC. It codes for CASSSPGGPQETQYF.

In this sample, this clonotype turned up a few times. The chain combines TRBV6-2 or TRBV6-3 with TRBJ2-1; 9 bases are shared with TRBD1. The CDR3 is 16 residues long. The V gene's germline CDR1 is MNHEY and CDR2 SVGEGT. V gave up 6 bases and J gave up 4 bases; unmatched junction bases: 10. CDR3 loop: CASSSRIGTGYNEQFF. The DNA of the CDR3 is TGTGCCAGCAGCTCCCGAATAGGGACAGGGTACAATGAGCAGTTCTTC.

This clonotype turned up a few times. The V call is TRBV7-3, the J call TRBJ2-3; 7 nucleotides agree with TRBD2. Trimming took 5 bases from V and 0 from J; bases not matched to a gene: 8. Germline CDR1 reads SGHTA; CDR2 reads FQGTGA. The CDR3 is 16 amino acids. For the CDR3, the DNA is TGTGCCAGCAGCCCCCTGGGTAGCGGGAGCACAGATACGCAGTATTTT. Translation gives CASSPLGSGSTDTQYF. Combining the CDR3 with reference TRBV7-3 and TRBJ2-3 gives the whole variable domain GAGVSQTPSNKVTEKGKYVELRCDPISGHTALYWYRQSLGQGPEFLIYFQGTGAADDSGLPNDRFFAVRPEGSVSTLKIQRTERGDSAVYLCASSPLGSGSTDTQYFGPGTRLTVL.

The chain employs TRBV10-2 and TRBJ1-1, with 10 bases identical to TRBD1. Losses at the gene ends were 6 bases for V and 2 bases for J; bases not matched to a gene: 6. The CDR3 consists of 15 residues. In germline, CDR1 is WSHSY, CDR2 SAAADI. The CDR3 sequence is CASRRQGAGNTEAFF. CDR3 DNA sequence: TGCGCCAGCAGAAGACAGGGGGCAGGTAACACTGAAGCTTTCTTT.

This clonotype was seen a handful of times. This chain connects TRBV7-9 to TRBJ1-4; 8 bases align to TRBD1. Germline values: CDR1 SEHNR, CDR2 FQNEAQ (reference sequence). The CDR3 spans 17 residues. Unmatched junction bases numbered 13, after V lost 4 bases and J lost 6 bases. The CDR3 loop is CASSSQRIPGQDEKLFF. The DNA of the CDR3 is TGTGCCAGCAGCTCCCAACGGATACCGGGACAGGATGAAAAACTGTTTTTT.

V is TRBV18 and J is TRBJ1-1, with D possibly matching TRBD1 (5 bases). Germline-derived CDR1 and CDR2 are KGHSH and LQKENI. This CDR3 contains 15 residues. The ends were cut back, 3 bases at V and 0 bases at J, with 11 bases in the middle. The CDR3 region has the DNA TGTGCCAGCTCACCTGCGGGACTGATGAACACTGAAGCTTTCTTT. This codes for CASSPAGLMNTEAFF.

The CDR3 loop reads CASSQEGGIDEKLFF. CDR3 sequence (DNA): TGCGCCAGCAGCCAAGAAGGGGGGATAGATGAAAAACTGTTTTTT. The chain joins TRBV4-3 to TRBJ1-4, with D tentatively TRBD1 (6 bases). Germline lookup yields CDR1 LGHNA and CDR2 YSLEER. Trimming left V 0 bases short and J 6 bases short, with 11 bases between. This CDR3 region has 15 residues.

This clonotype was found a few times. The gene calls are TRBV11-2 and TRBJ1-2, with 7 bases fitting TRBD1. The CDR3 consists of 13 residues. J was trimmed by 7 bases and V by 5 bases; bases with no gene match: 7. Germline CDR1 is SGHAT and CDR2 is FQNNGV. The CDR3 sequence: CASSPDRAVGYTF. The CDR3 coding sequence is TGTGCCAGCAGCCCAGACAGGGCGGTTGGCTACACCTTC.

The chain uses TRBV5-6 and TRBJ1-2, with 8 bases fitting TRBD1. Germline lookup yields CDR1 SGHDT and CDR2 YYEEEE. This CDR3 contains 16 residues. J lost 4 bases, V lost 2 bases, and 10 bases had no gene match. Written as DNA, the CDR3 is TGTGCCAGCAGCTTAGTTGGCGGACAGGGCATCTATGGCTACACCTTC. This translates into CASSLVGGQGIYGYTF.